The 28 T cell receptor beta chains presented below share a single source sample, sequenced in a study of beta chain features in type 1 diabetes. cDNA synthesis used the whole RNA isolate, giving expressed TCRB sequences. Only in-frame clones appear in the TCRdb table, and some are missing; sequencing was by immunoSEQ multiplex PCR. The sample contains 600,000 to 750,000 clones, about an eighth of which appear only once. Study-wide points: Moderate yet significant TCRB CDR3 shortening was seen in Type 1 diabetes patients in all four CD4+ subsets.

No cognate antigen is known for these TCRs. The source material was naive CD4+ T cells from blood. These receptor sequences come from a man in his thirties or forties with type 1 diabetes.

The chain carries TRBV9 and TRBJ2-1; possibly TRBD1 or TRBD2 for D (5 bases each). This CDR3 spans 14 amino acids. Germline CDR1 is SGDLS and CDR2 is YYNGEE. V was trimmed by 4 bases and J by 5 bases, leaving 13 bases between them. The CDR3 sequence: CASSIAGANNEQFF. The CDR3 DNA follows: TGTGCCAGCAGCATTGCCGGGGCAAACAATGAGCAGTTCTTC.

This clone was counted a few times. V usage is TRBV6-5 and J usage is TRBJ1-2; D perhaps matches TRBD1 (5 bases). Trimming took off 8 bases at V and 7 bases at J, with 17 bases between the two ends. The CDR3 spans 13 residues. Germline loops: CDR1 MNHEY, CDR2 SVGAGI. CDR3 sequence reads: CASARAGWSGYTF. DNA of the CDR3: TGTGCCAGCGCCCGGGCAGGGTGGAGTGGCTACACCTTC.

This clone was found a few times. The sample holds other DNA sequences that translate to the same CDR3. This chain uses TRBV29-1 with TRBJ1-2, with a tentative D call TRBD1 (5 bases). The V end lost 4 bases, the J end lost 3 bases, and 9 bases lay between the germline ends. CDR3 length equals 12 residues. Germline-derived CDR1 and CDR2 are SQVTM and ANQGSEA. CDR3 in amino acids: CSVGQGDYGYTF. Here the CDR3 DNA reads TGCAGCGTTGGGCAGGGAGACTATGGCTACACCTTC.

The rearrangement joins TRBV4-2 to TRBJ1-2; D unresolved. The V end was cut by 0 bases, the J end by 4 bases, with 6 bases between. The CDR3 covers 13 residues. CDR1 and CDR2 (germline): LGHNA, YNFKEQ. CDR3 sequence reads: CASSQDKSYGYTF. CDR3 bases: TGTGCCAGCAGCCAAGATAAGAGCTATGGCTACACCTTC.

The chain carries TRBV29-1 and TRBJ1-1; unclear D gene. Per the germline V gene, CDR1 is SQVTM and CDR2 is ANQGSEA. V lost 4 bases to trimming and J lost 0 bases, with 9 bases between them. The CDR3 is made up of 13 amino acids. CDR3 coding DNA: TGCAGCGTTGCAAGAGTTATGAACACTGAAGCTTTCTTT. Protein sequence: CSVARVMNTEAFF.

The J gene is TRBJ2-5, the V gene TRBV9; TRBD1 aligns across 7 bases. Germline assignment: CDR1 SGDLS and CDR2 YYNGEE. This CDR3 is built from 14 residues. V was pared by 4 bases and J by 5 bases, with 8 bases of the junction left unmatched. The CDR3 loop is CASSRVDRAETQYF. The CDR3 region has the DNA TGTGCCAGCAGCCGCGTCGACAGGGCGGAGACCCAGTACTTC. Supplemented by reference TRBV9 and TRBJ2-5, the full variable domain reads DSGVTQTPKHLITATGQRVTLRCSPRSGDLSVYWYQQSLDQGLQFLIQYYNGEERAKGNILERFSAQQFPDLHSELNLSSLELGDSALYFCASSRVDRAETQYFGPGTRLLVL.

In this sample, this clone turned up a few times. V and J are TRBV6-5 and TRBJ1-2, with TRBD1 as a possible D gene (6 bases). The germline V and J ends were trimmed by 0 bases and 0 bases, with 8 bases remaining between them. This CDR3 region has 15 residues. Germline V gives CDR1 MNHEY, CDR2 SVGAGI. The CDR3 nucleotides read TGTGCCAGCAGTTACTCGAGGACAGCTAACTATGGCTACACCTTC. Encoded protein: CASSYSRTANYGYTF.

This clone was detected only a few times. This rearrangement joins TRBV11-2 to TRBJ2-5; no reliable D call. This CDR3 has 11 amino acids. In germline, CDR1 is SGHAT, CDR2 FQNNGV. Deletions cut 7 bases from V and 0 bases from J, with 3 bases between. The CDR3 bases are TGTGCCAGCAAGTACCAAGAGACCCAGTACTTC. Its translation is CASKYQETQYF.

V usage is TRBV5-6 and J usage is TRBJ1-2, with D uncertain. From germline, CDR1 is SGHDT and CDR2 YYEEEE. V was cut by 0 bases and J by 0 bases, with 9 bases left in between. This CDR3 region has 15 residues. CDR3 residues: CASSLAPSANYGYTF. The DNA of the CDR3 is TGTGCCAGCAGCTTGGCCCCCTCAGCTAACTATGGCTACACCTTC.

This clone was recorded a few times. This chain's CDR3 is CASSLGGQPNEKLFF. For the CDR3, the DNA is TGTGCCAGCAGCTTAGGCGGGCAGCCTAATGAAAAACTGTTTTTT. This rearrangement joins TRBV11-2 to TRBJ1-4; the D is unclear. Per germline, CDR1 SGHAT and CDR2 FQNNGV. Trimming took off 1 base at V and 3 bases at J, with 9 bases between the two ends. The CDR3 has 15 residues.

The table lists this clone with a few counts. The chain couples TRBV21-1 to TRBJ2-3. TRBV21-1 counts as a pseudogene. The CDR3 spans 14 residues. The CDR3 coding sequence is TGTGCCAGCAGCAATGACCCGAGCACAGATACGCAGTATTTT. Translation: CASSNDPSTDTQYF.

The chain carries TRBV7-9 and TRBJ1-2; unclear D gene. The CDR3 runs to 17 residues. Germline V gene lookup returns CDR1 SEHNR and CDR2 FQNEAQ (reference sequence). Between the trimmed V and J ends, which lost 1 base and 4 bases, there was a span of 19 bases. As DNA, the CDR3 is TGTGCCAGCAGCTTAGGGGAAGACTGGGCTTTCCCCTATGGCTACACCTTC. Protein sequence: CASSLGEDWAFPYGYTF. Based on the CDR3 plus reference TRBV7-9 and TRBJ1-2, the full variable domain is DTGVSQNPRHKITKRGQNVTFRCDPISEHNRLYWYRQTLGQGPEFLTYFQNEAQLEKSRLLSDRFSAERPKGSFSTLEIQRTEQGDSAMYLCASSLGEDWAFPYGYTFGSGTRLTVV.

The chain employs TRBV6-1 and TRBJ2-2; 7 nucleotides agree with TRBD1. The germline V gene encodes CDR1 MNHNS and CDR2 SASEGT. V was clipped by 4 bases and J by 3 bases; unmatched bases: 5. The CDR3 is 15 amino acids. In DNA form, the CDR3 reads TGTGCCAGCAGTGTGGACAGGCGATACACCGGGGAGCTGTTTTTT. Translated, it gives CASSVDRRYTGELFF.

This clone was detected a few times. The chain employs TRBV9 and TRBJ1-1; no clear D gene. Trimming cost V 0 bases and J 1 base, with 10 bases left between them. This CDR3 is 15 amino acids long. Germline V gives CDR1 SGDLS, CDR2 YYNGEE. The CDR3 sequence is CASSVEAEWNTEAFF. CDR3 DNA sequence: TGTGCCAGCAGCGTAGAGGCTGAATGGAACACTGAAGCTTTCTTT.

In its sample, this clone was seen a few times. CDR3 protein: CASSFHFEQYF. The CDR3 bases are TGTGCCAGCAGCTTCCACTTTGAGCAGTACTTC. The chain joins TRBV11-2 to TRBJ2-7; unclear D gene. CDR1 is SGHAT and CDR2 is FQNNGV in the germline V gene. The V end lost 3 bases, the J end lost 7 bases, and 7 bases lay between the germline ends. This CDR3 comprises 11 residues.

This clone was seen a handful of times. The same CDR3 can be traced to other DNA sequences in this sample. The V and J genes are TRBV7-2 and TRBJ2-7, with 9 nucleotides matching TRBD1. V was clipped by 5 bases and J by 2 bases; unmatched bases: 4. Germline-derived CDR1 and CDR2 are SGHTA and FQGNSA. This CDR3 spans 14 amino acids. The CDR3 spells CASSPGQGPYEQYF. The CDR3 DNA follows: TGTGCCAGCAGCCCGGGACAGGGTCCCTACGAGCAGTACTTC.

Only a few counts were recorded for this clone. The chain joins TRBV7-9 to TRBJ1-1, with TRBD1 matching 7 bases. The ends lost 6 bases at V and 1 base at J; junction bases unmatched: 11. CDR1 and CDR2 (germline): SEHNR, FQNEAQ (reference sequence). CDR3 length: 16 amino acids. CDR3 in DNA: TGTGCCAGCAGGCCGGGACAGAGCTCGGGGAACACTGAAGCTTTCTTT. Translation: CASRPGQSSGNTEAFF.

This clone was counted between two and nine times. The rearrangement links TRBV11-3 to TRBJ2-7, with D tentatively TRBD1 or TRBD2 (5 bases each). The V gene's germline CDR1 is SGHNT and CDR2 YENEEA. The CDR3 has 15 amino acids. Trimming took off 5 bases at V and 2 bases at J, with 16 bases between the two ends. The CDR3 spells CASSLQPGPTYEQYF. In DNA form, the CDR3 reads TGTGCCAGCAGCCTCCAGCCGGGACCGACCTACGAGCAGTACTTC.

CDR3 coding DNA: TGTGCCAGCAGTTCCTATTCACAGGGTAGTGACACTGAAGCTTTCTTT. It codes for CASSSYSQGSDTEAFF. This chain connects TRBV6-5 to TRBJ1-1; D may be TRBD1 (6 bases). Germline V gene sequence: CDR1 MNHEY, CDR2 SVGAGI. This CDR3 region has 16 residues. V lost 4 bases and J 3 bases, leaving 18 bases between the germline ends.

The rearrangement links TRBV15 to TRBJ1-1, with unresolved D. Germline CDR1 is LNHNV and CDR2 is YYDKDF (reference sequence). CDR3 size: 15 residues. Trimming removed 5 bases from V and 2 bases from J, with 15 bases in between. The CDR3: CATSVGMEGNTEAFF. The DNA for the CDR3 is TGTGCCACCAGCGTTGGGATGGAGGGCAACACTGAAGCTTTCTTT.

This clone was detected a few times. The chain joins TRBV25-1 to TRBJ1-1; TRBD1 aligns across 9 bases. The CDR3 runs 15 residues. Germline V gene data show CDR1 as MGHDK and CDR2 as SYGVNS. With V trimmed by 6 bases and J by 3 bases, 8 bases remained unmatched. The CDR3 protein is CASRQSGTGHTEAFF. CDR3 bases: TGTGCCAGCAGACAGTCCGGGACAGGGCACACTGAAGCTTTCTTT.

This clone was seen more than once but under ten times. The CDR3 coding sequence is TGTGCCAGTAGTCCCGAGGGCCCTCTGGGGGTTGATACGCAGTATTTT. Its protein is CASSPEGPLGVDTQYF. J is TRBJ2-3 and V is TRBV19; the D call may be TRBD1 or TRBD2 (5 bases each). Trimming took off 5 bases at V and 6 bases at J, with 21 bases between the two ends. Germline V gene data show CDR1 as LNHDA and CDR2 as SQIVND (reference sequence). CDR3 length: 16 residues.

As to this clone: The sample carries other DNA sequences with the same CDR3. The CDR3 sequence is CASSDRGNTGELFF. In DNA, the CDR3 is TGTGCCAGCAGTGATCGAGGGAACACCGGGGAGCTGTTTTTT. This chain uses TRBV2 with TRBJ2-2; D ambiguous. The CDR3 is made up of 14 amino acids. Per the germline V gene, CDR1 is SNHLY and CDR2 is FYNNEI. The V gene lost 3 bases and the J gene lost 1 base, with 6 bases spanning the gap. The full variable domain, its missing parts supplied by reference TRBV2 and TRBJ2-2, is EPEVTQTPSHQVTQMGQEVILRCVPISNHLYFYWYRQILGQKVEFLVSFYNNEISEKSEIFDDQFSVERPDGSNFTLKIRSTKLEDSAMYFCASSDRGNTGELFFGEGSRLTVL.

This clone was detected only a few times. The V gene is TRBV7-9, the J gene TRBJ2-7; 10 nucleotides match TRBD1. Germline-derived CDR1 and CDR2 are SEHNR and FQNEAQ (reference sequence). V lost 2 bases, J lost 2 bases, and 6 bases stayed unmatched. The CDR3 loop spans 16 amino acids. This chain's CDR3 is CASSLNRGQGTYEQYF. The CDR3 coding sequence is TGTGCCAGCAGCTTAAACAGGGGACAGGGGACCTACGAGCAGTACTTC.

The CDR3 sequence is CASRLQNEQFF. The CDR3 DNA reads as TGTGCCAGCAGGCTCCAGAATGAGCAGTTCTTC. This chain uses TRBV6-5 with TRBJ2-1, with D uncertain. The CDR3 contains 11 residues. Germline CDR1 reads MNHEY; CDR2 reads SVGAGI. Trimming took 6 bases from V and 7 from J, leaving 7 bases between them.

This clone was seen more than once but under ten times. CDR3 in DNA: TGCGCCAGCAGCCAAGACGTCTCCCGAGGCGGGGGATACACAGATACGCAGTATTTT. Its translation is CASSQDVSRGGGYTDTQYF. The V gene is TRBV4-3, the J gene TRBJ2-3; TRBD2 agrees at 7 bases. The CDR3 consists of 19 residues. V lost 0 bases, J lost 2 bases, and 14 bases stayed unmatched. Germline V lookup: CDR1 LGHNA, CDR2 YSLEER.

There are a few counts of this clone. Other DNA sequences within the sample encode an identical CDR3. V and J are TRBV14 and TRBJ2-7; D remains ambiguous. Looked up from germline, CDR1 is SGHDN and CDR2 is FVKESK. Trimming cost V 3 bases and J 4 bases, with 4 bases left between them. The CDR3 runs to 11 residues. CDR3 loop: CASSQGYEQYF. In DNA, the CDR3 is TGTGCCAGCAGCCAGGGGTACGAGCAGTACTTC.

This chain uses TRBV6-5 with TRBJ1-6, with D possibly TRBD1 on 5 matching bases. Trimming took off 4 bases at V and 10 bases at J, with 11 bases between the two ends. The CDR3 runs to 13 residues. The germline gives CDR1 MNHEY, CDR2 SVGAGI. In DNA form, the CDR3 reads TGTGCCAGCAGTTTGGGACCGGAATCACCCCTCCACTTT. Amino acid sequence: CASSLGPESPLHF.